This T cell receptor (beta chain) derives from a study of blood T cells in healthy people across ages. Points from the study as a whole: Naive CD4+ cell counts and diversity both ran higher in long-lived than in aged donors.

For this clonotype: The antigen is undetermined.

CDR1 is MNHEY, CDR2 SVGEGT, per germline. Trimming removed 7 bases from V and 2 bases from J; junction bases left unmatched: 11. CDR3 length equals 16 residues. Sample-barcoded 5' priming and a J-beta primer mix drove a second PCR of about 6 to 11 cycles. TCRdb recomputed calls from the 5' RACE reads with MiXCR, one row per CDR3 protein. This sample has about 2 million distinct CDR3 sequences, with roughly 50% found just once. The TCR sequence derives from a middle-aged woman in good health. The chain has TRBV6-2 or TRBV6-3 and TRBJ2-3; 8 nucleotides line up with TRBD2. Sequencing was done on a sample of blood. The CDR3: CASKGRAAGVTDTQYF. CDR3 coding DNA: TGTGCCAGCAAGGGTCGAGCAGCGGGGGTCACAGATACGCAGTATTTT.